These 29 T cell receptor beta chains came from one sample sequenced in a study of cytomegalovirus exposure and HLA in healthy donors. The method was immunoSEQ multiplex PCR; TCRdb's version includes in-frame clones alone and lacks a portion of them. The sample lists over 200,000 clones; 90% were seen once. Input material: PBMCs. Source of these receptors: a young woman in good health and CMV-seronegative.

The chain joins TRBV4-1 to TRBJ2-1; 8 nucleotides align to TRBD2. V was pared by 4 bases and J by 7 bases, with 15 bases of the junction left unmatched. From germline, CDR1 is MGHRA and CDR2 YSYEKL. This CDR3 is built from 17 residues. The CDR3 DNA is TGCGCCAGCAGCCCAGCCTCGGCGTTAGCGGGAAGGAATGAGCAGTTCTTC. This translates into CASSPASALAGRNEQFF.

The CDR3 is CASRTRVPNTIYF. DNA for the CDR3: TGTGCCAGCAGGACGCGGGTTCCAAACACCATATATTTT. V is TRBV6-1 and J is TRBJ1-3; D is unresolved. The CDR3 contains 13 residues. In germline, CDR1 is MNHNS, CDR2 SASEGT. Between the trimmed V and J ends, which lost 6 bases and 6 bases, there was a span of 12 bases.

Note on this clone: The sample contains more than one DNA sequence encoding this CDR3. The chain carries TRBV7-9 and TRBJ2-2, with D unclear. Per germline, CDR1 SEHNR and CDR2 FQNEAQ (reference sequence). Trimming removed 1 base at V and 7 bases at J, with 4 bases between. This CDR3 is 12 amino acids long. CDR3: CASSLGIGELFF. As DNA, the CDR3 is TGTGCCAGCAGCTTAGGAATCGGGGAGCTGTTTTTT.

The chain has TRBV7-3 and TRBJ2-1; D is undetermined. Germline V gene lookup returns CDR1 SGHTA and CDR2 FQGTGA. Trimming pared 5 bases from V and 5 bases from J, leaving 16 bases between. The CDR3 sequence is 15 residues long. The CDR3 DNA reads TGTGCCAGCAGCGTCGCCGGTCACTATAACAATGAGCAGTTCTTC. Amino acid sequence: CASSVAGHYNNEQFF.

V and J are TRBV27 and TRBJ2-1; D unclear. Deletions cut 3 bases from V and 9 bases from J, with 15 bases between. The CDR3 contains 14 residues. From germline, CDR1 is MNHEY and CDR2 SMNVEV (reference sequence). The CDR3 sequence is CASSLGPSAGEQFF. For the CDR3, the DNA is TGTGCCAGCAGTTTGGGCCCCTCGGCCGGTGAGCAGTTCTTC.

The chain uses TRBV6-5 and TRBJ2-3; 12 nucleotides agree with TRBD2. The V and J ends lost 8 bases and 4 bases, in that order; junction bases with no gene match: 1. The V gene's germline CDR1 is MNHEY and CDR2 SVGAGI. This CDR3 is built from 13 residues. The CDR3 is CASGLAGPDTQYF. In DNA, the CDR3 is TGTGCCAGCGGACTAGCGGGACCAGATACGCAGTATTTT.

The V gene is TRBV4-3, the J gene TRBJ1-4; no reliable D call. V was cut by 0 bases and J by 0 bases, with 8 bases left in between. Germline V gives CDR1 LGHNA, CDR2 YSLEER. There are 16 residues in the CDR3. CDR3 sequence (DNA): TGCGCCAGCAGCCAAGATCTCGCGGCAACTAATGAAAAACTGTTTTTT. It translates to CASSQDLAATNEKLFF.

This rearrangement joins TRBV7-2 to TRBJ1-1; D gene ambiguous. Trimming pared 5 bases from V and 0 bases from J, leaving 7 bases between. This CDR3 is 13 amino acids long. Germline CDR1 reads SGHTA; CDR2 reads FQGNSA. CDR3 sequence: CASSKTMNTEAFF. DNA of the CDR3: TGTGCCAGCAGCAAGACCATGAACACTGAAGCTTTCTTT.

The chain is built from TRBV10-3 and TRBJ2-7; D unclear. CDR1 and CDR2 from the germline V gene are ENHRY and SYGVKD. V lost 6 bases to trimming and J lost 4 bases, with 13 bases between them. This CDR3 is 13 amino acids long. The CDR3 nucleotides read TGTGCCATCAGGGACGGAGATCGGTACGAGCAGTACTTC. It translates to CAIRDGDRYEQYF.

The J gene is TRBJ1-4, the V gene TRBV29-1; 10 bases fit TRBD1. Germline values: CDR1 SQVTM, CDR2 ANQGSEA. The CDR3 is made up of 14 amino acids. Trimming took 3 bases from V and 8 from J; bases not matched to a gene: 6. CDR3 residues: CSVDPGTGDEKLFF. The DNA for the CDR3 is TGCAGCGTTGATCCCGGGACAGGGGACGAAAAACTGTTTTTT.

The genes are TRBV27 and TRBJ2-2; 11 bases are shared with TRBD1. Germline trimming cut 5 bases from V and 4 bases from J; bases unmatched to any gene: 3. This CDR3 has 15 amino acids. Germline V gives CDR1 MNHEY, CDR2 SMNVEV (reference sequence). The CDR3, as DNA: TGTGCCAGCAGTCCAGGGACAGGGGGCACCGGGGAGCTGTTTTTT. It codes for CASSPGTGGTGELFF.

The CDR3 sequence is CASSKQGALGEKLFF. As DNA, the CDR3 is TGTGCCAGCAGTAAACAGGGGGCGCTTGGTGAAAAACTGTTTTTT. The chain joins TRBV6-1 to TRBJ1-4; TRBD1 matches at 9 bases. The CDR3 loop spans 15 amino acids. J gave up 7 bases and V 5 bases, and 8 bases lay outside the gene matches. Germline loops: CDR1 MNHNS, CDR2 SASEGT.

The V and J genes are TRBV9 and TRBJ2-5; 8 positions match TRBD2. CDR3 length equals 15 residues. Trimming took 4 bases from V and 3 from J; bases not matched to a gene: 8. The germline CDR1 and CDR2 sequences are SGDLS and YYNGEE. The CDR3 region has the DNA TGTGCCAGCAGCCCTCAACTGGGACTAGAAGAGACCCAGTACTTC. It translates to CASSPQLGLEETQYF.

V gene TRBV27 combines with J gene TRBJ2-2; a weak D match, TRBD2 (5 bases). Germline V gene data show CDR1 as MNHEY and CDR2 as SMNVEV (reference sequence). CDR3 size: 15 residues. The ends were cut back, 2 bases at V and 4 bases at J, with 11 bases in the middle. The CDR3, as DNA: TGTGCCAGCAGTTTAATGAGCGGTGGCACCGGGGAGCTGTTTTTT. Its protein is CASSLMSGGTGELFF.

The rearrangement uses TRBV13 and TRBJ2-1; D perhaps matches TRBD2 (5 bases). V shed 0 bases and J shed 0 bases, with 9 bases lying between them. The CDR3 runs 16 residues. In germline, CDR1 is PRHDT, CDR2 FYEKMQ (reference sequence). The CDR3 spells CASSLGERSSYNEQFF. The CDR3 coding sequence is TGTGCCAGCAGCTTAGGGGAGCGGAGCTCCTACAATGAGCAGTTCTTC.

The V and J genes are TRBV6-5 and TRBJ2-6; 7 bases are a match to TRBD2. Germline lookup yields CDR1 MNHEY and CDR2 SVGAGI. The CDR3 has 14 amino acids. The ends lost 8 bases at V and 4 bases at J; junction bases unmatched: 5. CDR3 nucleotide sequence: TGTGCCAGCCGCGGGAGTAGAGGGGCCAACGTCCTGACTTTC. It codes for CASRGSRGANVLTF.

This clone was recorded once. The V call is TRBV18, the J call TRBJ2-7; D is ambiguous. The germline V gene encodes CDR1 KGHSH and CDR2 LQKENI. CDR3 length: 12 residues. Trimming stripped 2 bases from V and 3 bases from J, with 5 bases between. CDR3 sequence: CASSPESYEQYF. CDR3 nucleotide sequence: TGTGCCAGCTCACCAGAGAGCTACGAGCAGTACTTC.

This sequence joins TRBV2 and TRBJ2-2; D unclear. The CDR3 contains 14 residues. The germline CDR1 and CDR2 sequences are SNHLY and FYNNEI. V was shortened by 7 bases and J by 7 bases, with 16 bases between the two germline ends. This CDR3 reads CASNLNLRRGELFF. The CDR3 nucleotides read TGTGCCAGCAATCTAAACTTACGTCGCGGGGAGCTGTTTTTT.

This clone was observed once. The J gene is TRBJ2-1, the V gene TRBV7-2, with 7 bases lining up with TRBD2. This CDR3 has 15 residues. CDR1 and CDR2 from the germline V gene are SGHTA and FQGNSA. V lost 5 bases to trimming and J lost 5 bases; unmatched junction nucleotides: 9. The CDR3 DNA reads TGTGCCAGCAGCCTCCGTCGGGAGGTAGACAATGAGCAGTTCTTC. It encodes CASSLRREVDNEQFF.

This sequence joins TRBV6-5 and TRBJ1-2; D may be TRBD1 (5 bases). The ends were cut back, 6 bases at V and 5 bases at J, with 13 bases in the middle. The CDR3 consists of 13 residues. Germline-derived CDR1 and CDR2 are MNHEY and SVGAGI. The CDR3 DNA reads TGTGCCAGCAGGCCACGACAGAATTATGGCTACACCTTC. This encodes CASRPRQNYGYTF.

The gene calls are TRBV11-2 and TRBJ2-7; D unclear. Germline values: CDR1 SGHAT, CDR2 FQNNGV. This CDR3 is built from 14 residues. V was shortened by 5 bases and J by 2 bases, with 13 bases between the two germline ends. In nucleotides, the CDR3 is TGTGCCAGCAGCGCGTTAAAAGGGCCCTACGAGCAGTACTTC. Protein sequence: CASSALKGPYEQYF.

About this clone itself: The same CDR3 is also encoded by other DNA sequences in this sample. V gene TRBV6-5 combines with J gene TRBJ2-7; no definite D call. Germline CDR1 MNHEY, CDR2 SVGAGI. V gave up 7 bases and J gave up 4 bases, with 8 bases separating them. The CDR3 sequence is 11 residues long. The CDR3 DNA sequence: TGTGCCAGCACAAGAGGTTACGAGCAGTACTTC. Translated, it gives CASTRGYEQYF.

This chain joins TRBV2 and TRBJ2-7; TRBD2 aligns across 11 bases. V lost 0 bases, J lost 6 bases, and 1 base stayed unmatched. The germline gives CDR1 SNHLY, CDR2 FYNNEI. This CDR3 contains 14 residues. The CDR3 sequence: CASSEASGRAEQYF. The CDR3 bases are TGTGCCAGCAGTGAAGCTAGCGGGAGGGCCGAGCAGTACTTC.

The CDR3 protein is CASSLGDRWGNQPQHF. In nucleotides, the CDR3 is TGCGCCAGCAGCTTGGGGGACCGGTGGGGCAATCAGCCCCAGCATTTT. This chain links TRBV5-1 with TRBJ1-5, with D tentatively TRBD1 (5 bases). The ends were cut back, 0 bases at V and 2 bases at J, with 12 bases in the middle. There are 16 residues in the CDR3. In germline, CDR1 is SGHRS, CDR2 YFSETQ.

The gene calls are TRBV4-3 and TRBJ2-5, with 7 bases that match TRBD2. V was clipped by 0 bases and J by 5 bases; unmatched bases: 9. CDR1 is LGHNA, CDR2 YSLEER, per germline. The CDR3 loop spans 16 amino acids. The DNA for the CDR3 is TGCGCCAGCAGCCAAGATAGGGCGGGAGCCATGGAGACCCAGTACTTC. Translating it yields CASSQDRAGAMETQYF.

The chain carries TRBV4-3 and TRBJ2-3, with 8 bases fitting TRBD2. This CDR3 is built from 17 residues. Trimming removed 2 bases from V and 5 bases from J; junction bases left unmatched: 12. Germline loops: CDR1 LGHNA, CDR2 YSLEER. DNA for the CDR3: TGCGCCAGCAGCCAACGTCTAACAGCGGGAGAAGGAGATACGCAGTATTTT. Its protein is CASSQRLTAGEGDTQYF.

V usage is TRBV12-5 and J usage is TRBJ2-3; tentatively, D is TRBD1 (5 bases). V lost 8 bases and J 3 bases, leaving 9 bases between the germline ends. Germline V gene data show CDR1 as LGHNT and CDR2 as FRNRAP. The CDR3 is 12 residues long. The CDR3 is CASSRVTDTQYF. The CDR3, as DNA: TGTGCTAGTAGCAGGGTAACAGATACGCAGTATTTT.

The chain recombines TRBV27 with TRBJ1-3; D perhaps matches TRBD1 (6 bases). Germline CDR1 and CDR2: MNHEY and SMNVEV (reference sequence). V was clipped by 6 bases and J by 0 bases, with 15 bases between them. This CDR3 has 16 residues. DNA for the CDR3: TGTGCCAGCAGCCGACAGGACCCTAGCTCTGGAAACACCATATATTTT. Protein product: CASSRQDPSSGNTIYF.

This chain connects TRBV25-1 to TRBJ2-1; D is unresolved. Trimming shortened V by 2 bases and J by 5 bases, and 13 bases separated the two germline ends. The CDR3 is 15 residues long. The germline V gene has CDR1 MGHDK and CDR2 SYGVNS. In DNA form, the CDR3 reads TGTGCCAGCAGTGAAGGATGGTTGCTAAACAATGAGCAGTTCTTC. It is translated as CASSEGWLLNNEQFF. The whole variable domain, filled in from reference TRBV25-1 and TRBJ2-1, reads EADIYQTPRYLVIGTGKKITLECSQTMGHDKMYWYQQDPGMELHLIHYSYGVNSTEKGDLSSESTVSRIRTEHFPLTLESARPSHTSQYLCASSEGWLLNNEQFFGPGTRLTVL.